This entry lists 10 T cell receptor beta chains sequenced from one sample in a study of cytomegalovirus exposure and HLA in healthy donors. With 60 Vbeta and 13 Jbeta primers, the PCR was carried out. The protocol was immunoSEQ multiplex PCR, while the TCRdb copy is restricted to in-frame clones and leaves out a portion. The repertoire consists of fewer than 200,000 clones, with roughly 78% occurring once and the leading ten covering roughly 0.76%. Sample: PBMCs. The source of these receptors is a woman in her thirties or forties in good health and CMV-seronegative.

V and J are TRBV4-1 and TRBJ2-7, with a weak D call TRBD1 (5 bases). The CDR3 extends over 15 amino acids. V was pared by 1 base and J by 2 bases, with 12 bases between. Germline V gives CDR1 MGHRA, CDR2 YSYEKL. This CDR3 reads CASSQAPGATYEQYF. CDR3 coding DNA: TGCGCCAGCAGCCAAGCTCCTGGGGCGACCTACGAGCAGTACTTC.

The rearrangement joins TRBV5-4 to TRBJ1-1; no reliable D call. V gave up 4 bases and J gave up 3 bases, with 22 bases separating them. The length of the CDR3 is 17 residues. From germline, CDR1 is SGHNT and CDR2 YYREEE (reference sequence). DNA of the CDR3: TGTGCCAGCAGCCGAGGCGCCCCTCCCCTATCAGACACTGAAGCTTTCTTT. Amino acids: CASSRGAPPLSDTEAFF.

CDR3 DNA: TGTGCCAGCAGCCCCGTAGTAAACCATGGCTACACCTTC. Its translation: CASSPVVNHGYTF. This sequence joins TRBV6-5 and TRBJ1-2; D is unresolved. The CDR3 is made up of 13 amino acids. V was clipped by 6 bases and J by 6 bases, with 14 bases between them. The germline gives CDR1 MNHEY, CDR2 SVGAGI.

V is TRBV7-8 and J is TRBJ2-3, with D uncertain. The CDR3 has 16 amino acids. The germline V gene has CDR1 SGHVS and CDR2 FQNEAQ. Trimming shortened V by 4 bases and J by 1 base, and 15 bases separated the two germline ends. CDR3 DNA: TGTGCCAGCAGCTCCCCCGGTTTTTTAGGCACAGATACGCAGTATTTT. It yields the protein CASSSPGFLGTDTQYF.

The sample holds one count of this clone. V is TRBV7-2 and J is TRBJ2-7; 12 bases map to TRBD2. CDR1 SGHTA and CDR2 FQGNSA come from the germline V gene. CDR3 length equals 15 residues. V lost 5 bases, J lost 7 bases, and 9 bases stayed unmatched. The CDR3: CASSPTSGRGREQYF. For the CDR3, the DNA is TGTGCCAGCAGCCCGACTAGCGGGAGAGGAAGGGAGCAGTACTTC. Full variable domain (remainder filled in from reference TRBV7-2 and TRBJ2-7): GAGVSQSPSNKVTEKGKDVELRCDPISGHTALYWYRQSLGQGLEFLIYFQGNSAPDKSGLPSDRFSAERTGGSVSTLTIQRTQQEDSAVYLCASSPTSGRGREQYFGPGTRLTVT.

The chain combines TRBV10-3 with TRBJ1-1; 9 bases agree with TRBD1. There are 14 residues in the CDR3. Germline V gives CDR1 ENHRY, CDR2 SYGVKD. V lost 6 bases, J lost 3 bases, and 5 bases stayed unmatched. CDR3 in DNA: TGTGCCATCAGCGGACAGGGGTCGGACACTGAAGCTTTCTTT. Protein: CAISGQGSDTEAFF.

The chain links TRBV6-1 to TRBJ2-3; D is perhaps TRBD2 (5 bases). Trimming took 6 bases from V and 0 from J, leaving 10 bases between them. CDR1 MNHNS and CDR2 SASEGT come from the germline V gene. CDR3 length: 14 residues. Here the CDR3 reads CASSPSGSTDTQYF. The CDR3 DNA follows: TGTGCCAGCAGCCCGAGCGGTAGCACAGATACGCAGTATTTT.

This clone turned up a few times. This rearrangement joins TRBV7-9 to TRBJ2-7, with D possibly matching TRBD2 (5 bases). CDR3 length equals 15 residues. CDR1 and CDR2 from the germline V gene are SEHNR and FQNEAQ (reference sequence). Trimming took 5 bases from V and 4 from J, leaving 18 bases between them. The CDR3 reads CASSQDLGSGYEQYF. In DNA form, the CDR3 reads TGTGCCAGCAGCCAAGATCTGGGCTCGGGGTACGAGCAGTACTTC.

This CDR3 is CASSLRGQGDYGYTF. The CDR3, as DNA: TGTGCCAGCAGCTTAAGGGGACAGGGAGACTATGGCTACACCTTC. V and J are TRBV7-2 and TRBJ1-2; 9 positions match TRBD1. The CDR3 sequence is 15 residues long. The germline gives CDR1 SGHTA, CDR2 FQGNSA. Trimming removed 2 bases from V and 3 bases from J; junction bases left unmatched: 4.

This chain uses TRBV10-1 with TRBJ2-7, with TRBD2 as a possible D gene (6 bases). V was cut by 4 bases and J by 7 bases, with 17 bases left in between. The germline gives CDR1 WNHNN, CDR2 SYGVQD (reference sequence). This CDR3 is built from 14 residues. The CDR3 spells CASSVAGTAGEQYF. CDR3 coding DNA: TGCGCCAGCAGTGTAGCCGGGACGGCGGGGGAGCAGTACTTC.